This T cell receptor (beta chain) was observed in a study of shared T cell receptors in the human thymus. This CDR3 contains 14 residues. Trimming removed 4 bases from V and 7 bases from J; junction bases left unmatched: 6. Germline V CDR1 and CDR2: SGHVT, SQSDAQ. Produced via immunoSEQ multiplex PCR; TCRdb's table is partial and in-frame only. The table records a few hundred thousand clones, 95% of them present only once. The receptor was derived from a human donor. Sequencing was done on a sample of thymocytes. This chain uses TRBV7-4 with TRBJ2-2; 7 nucleotides agree with TRBD1. The CDR3 DNA reads TGTGCCAGCAGCTCAGGGGGTTATCTCGGGGAGCTGTTTTTT. It translates to CASSSGGYLGELFF.